This is a list of T cell receptor beta chains from one sample in a study of T-cell memory formation after mild COVID-19. TCRdb itself ran the 5' RACE reads through MiXCR, one entry per CDR3 protein. The sample has about 340,000 distinct CDR3 sequences, 13% seen once; the top ten hold about a fifth. Sequenced sample: PBMCs or a T cell subset sorted from them (not recorded which). Source of these receptors: a man younger than 30 who had mild COVID-19 (a few samples of this study predate the infection). Cell type and time point are not known. Both conserved end residues are part of each CDR3. D genes are given only for firm matches. A row's size may be missing; if present it is once, few, many or a size class.

d_call | clone_size | j_call | v_call | cdr3_nt | cdr3_aa
TRBD2 | few | TRBJ2-7 | TRBV6-5 | TGTGCCAGCAGTTTCCGGGGGGTCGAGCAGTACTTC | CASSFRGVEQYF
TRBD1 | many | TRBJ1-2 | TRBV6-6 | TGTGCCAGCATCTTCGACAGGGACTACGGCTACACCTTC | CASIFDRDYGYTF
NA | few | TRBJ1-2 | TRBV20-1 | TGCAGTGCTAGTACCTCATCGGCCCCCCCTAACTATGGCTACACCTTC | CSASTSSAPPNYGYTF
TRBD1 | NA | TRBJ2-3 | TRBV5-1 | TGCGCCAGCAGCTCGGGACAGATAGATACGCAGTATTTT | CASSSGQIDTQYF
NA | few | TRBJ2-5 | TRBV4-1 | TGCGCCAGCAGCCCGGCCAGTGTTGGCGAGACCCAGTACTTC | CASSPASVGETQYF
NA | few | TRBJ2-7 | TRBV19 | TGTGCCAGTAGTAGGGACTCACGACGCGGGGAGCAGTACTTC | CASSRDSRRGEQYF
NA | few | TRBJ2-7 | TRBV20-1 | TGCAGTGCTAGAGAGTCTCGTGGGGCTAGCTCCTACGAGCAGTACTTC | CSARESRGASSYEQYF
TRBD1 | once | TRBJ1-1 | TRBV5-1 | TGCGCCAGCAGCTTGAGACAGGGGGCAAATGAGGCTTTCTTT | CASSLRQGANEAFF
NA | few | TRBJ1-1 | TRBV10-3 | TGTGCCATCAGCGAGGGGGGCCCTGAAGCTTTCTTT | CAISEGGPEAFF
NA | NA | TRBJ1-3 | TRBV4-1 | TGCGCCAGCAGCCAACCCCGCCGGATGGGAAACACCATATATTTT | CASSQPRRMGNTIYF
TRBD1 | few | TRBJ1-2 | TRBV7-9 | TGTGCCAGCAGCTCCGCCCGGGACAGATATGGCTACACCTTC | CASSSARDRYGYTF
NA | few | TRBJ1-4 | TRBV12-3/TRBV12-4 | TGTGCCAGCAGTTCATTTCCAACTAATGAAAAACTGTTTTTT | CASSSFPTNEKLFF
NA | NA | TRBJ1-1 | TRBV6-5 | TGTGCCAGCAGCCCCGGGTTAACTGAAGCTTTCTTT | CASSPGLTEAFF
TRBD1 | NA | TRBJ2-5 | TRBV9 | TGTGCCAGCAGCGTTCGACCTGACAGGGTCGGAGAGACCCAGTACTTC | CASSVRPDRVGETQYF
NA | many | TRBJ1-1 | TRBV7-2 | TGTGCCAGCAGCTGGGACACGTCTGAAGCTTTCTTT | CASSWDTSEAFF
NA | few | TRBJ1-1 | TRBV6-2/TRBV6-3 | TGTGCCACCGACGATACAAACACTGAAGCTTTCTTT | CATDDTNTEAFF